The source of this T cell receptor (beta chain) is a study of cytomegalovirus exposure and HLA in healthy donors. Study findings and constraints: There were 150 or so TCR beta chains listed as cytomegalovirus-associated. Versus the approximately 700-donor mean, an Asian-associated ancestry cluster reportedly showed fewer N-insertions in a later analysis.

Germline V gene lookup returns CDR1 SEHNR and CDR2 FQNEAQ (reference sequence). The V and J ends lost 6 bases and 4 bases respectively, with 9 bases between them. CDR3 length equals 12 residues. It was with 60 Vbeta and 13 Jbeta primers that the PCR ran. Profiling relied on immunoSEQ multiplex PCR, and the TCRdb table lists in-frame clones only, not all of them. This sample has about 120,000 clones, with approximately 80% found just once. To note about this clone: Antigen unknown.

This receptor was identified in a female donor in good health and CMV-seronegative. The chain has TRBV7-9 and TRBJ1-2; unclear D gene. Sequenced material: PBMCs. CDR3 amino acids: CASRLEGYGYTF. In DNA, the CDR3 is TGTGCCAGCAGACTGGAGGGCTATGGCTACACCTTC.